A single sample gave rise to the 31 T cell receptor beta chains below, sequenced in a study of cytomegalovirus exposure and HLA in healthy donors. 60 Vbeta and 13 Jbeta primers were used in PCR. Sequenced by immunoSEQ multiplex PCR; TCRdb stores in-frame clones only, minus some. The sample has 110,000 or so clones; around 81% are singletons. The sample comprised PBMCs. These TCRs come from a woman in her thirties in good health and CMV-seronegative.

The chain has TRBV28 and TRBJ2-7, with 7 bases matching TRBD1. Germline V lookup: CDR1 MDHEN, CDR2 SYDVKM. CDR3 length: 14 amino acids. Unmatched junction bases numbered 12, after V lost 6 bases and J lost 7 bases. CDR3 DNA: TGTGCCAGCAGATCGTGGGACAGAGATTTTGAGCAGTACTTC. Protein sequence: CASRSWDRDFEQYF. Complete variable domain (other parts from reference TRBV28 and TRBJ2-7): DVKVTQSSRYLVKRTGEKVFLECVQDMDHENMFWYRQDPGLGLRLIYFSYDVKMKEKGDIPEGYSVSREKKERFSLILESASTNQTSMYLCASRSWDRDFEQYFGPGTRLTVT.

This clone was counted once. The chain has TRBV28 and TRBJ1-2; 8 bases match TRBD1. V lost 6 bases, J lost 4 bases, and 4 bases stayed unmatched. This CDR3 region has 13 residues. Germline V gene lookup returns CDR1 MDHEN and CDR2 SYDVKM. CDR3 DNA sequence: TGTGCCAGCAGGGACAGGGCCTCCTATGGCTACACCTTC. Translated: CASRDRASYGYTF.

The rearrangement joins TRBV11-3 to TRBJ2-7; unclear D gene. V lost 0 bases to trimming and J lost 0 bases, with 18 bases between them. This CDR3 comprises 18 residues. Looked up from germline, CDR1 is SGHNT and CDR2 is YENEEA. The CDR3 nucleotides read TGTGCCAGCAGCTTAGACGTGGGCCCTGCCCATGTCTCCTACGAGCAGTACTTC. It yields the protein CASSLDVGPAHVSYEQYF. The complete variable domain, with remaining parts taken from reference TRBV11-3 and TRBJ2-7, reads EAGVVQSPRYKIIEKKQPVAFWCNPISGHNTLYWYLQNLGQGPELLIRYENEEAVDDSQLPKDRFSAERLKGVDSTLKIQPAELGDSAVYLCASSLDVGPAHVSYEQYFGPGTRLTVT.

The gene calls are TRBV4-2 and TRBJ2-7, with no clear D. Germline V gene sequence: CDR1 LGHNA, CDR2 YNFKEQ. This CDR3 contains 13 residues. The V end was cut by 0 bases, the J end by 3 bases, with 6 bases between. The CDR3 DNA sequence: TGTGCCAGCAGCCAAGAATCCGTCTACGAGCAGTACTTC. Translating it yields CASSQESVYEQYF.

This sequence joins TRBV28 and TRBJ1-2, with D perhaps matching TRBD1 (5 bases). The CDR3 runs to 17 residues. From germline, CDR1 is MDHEN and CDR2 SYDVKM. Trimming left V 6 bases short and J 7 bases short, with 27 bases between. DNA for the CDR3: TGTGCCAGCAGCGGAGGGCCTGGGACGGGCAGCGTGAGTGGCTACACCTTC. Protein: CASSGGPGTGSVSGYTF.

The rearrangement uses TRBV5-1 and TRBJ2-1, with a tentative D call TRBD2 (6 bases). The germline V and J ends were trimmed by 0 bases and 0 bases, with 19 bases remaining between them. CDR1 is SGHRS, CDR2 YFSETQ, per germline. This CDR3 has 19 residues. CDR3 DNA sequence: TGCGCCAGCAGCTTGGCTGCGACTAGGATTGCGAGCTCCTACAATGAGCAGTTCTTC. The encoded protein is CASSLAATRIASSYNEQFF.

This rearrangement joins TRBV11-2 to TRBJ1-2; 8 bases map to TRBD1. CDR1 SGHAT and CDR2 FQNNGV come from the germline V gene. The junction had 6 bases not matched to a gene; V was cut back by 1 base and J by 2 bases. CDR3 length: 16 amino acids. The CDR3 DNA reads as TGTGCCAGCAGCTTAGTAGGGGACAGGATAAACTATGGCTACACCTTC. This translates into CASSLVGDRINYGYTF.

This clone came up a few times. J is TRBJ2-7 and V is TRBV6-5; 9 bases line up with TRBD1. The trim removed 4 bases at V and 4 bases at J, leaving 8 bases unmatched. Germline V CDR1 and CDR2: MNHEY, SVGAGI. The CDR3 covers 15 residues. The chain's CDR3 is CASSWPGQGRYEQYF. CDR3 nucleotides: TGTGCCAGCAGTTGGCCGGGACAGGGAAGGTACGAGCAGTACTTC.

This clone appeared a single time. V and J are TRBV23-1 and TRBJ2-4, with 9 nucleotides matching TRBD2. TRBV23-1 is designated an ORF whose function remains uncertain. The CDR3 sequence is 17 residues long. The V segment lost 4 bases and the J segment 0 bases; nucleotides outside the gene matches: 7. CDR3 sequence: CASSPLAGPLAKNIQYF. CDR3 nucleotides: TGCGCCAGCAGTCCGCTAGCGGGACCCCTAGCCAAAAACATTCAGTACTTC.

This clone has only one observation. The genes are TRBV5-1 and TRBJ2-7; the match to TRBD2 covers 9 bases. The CDR3 is 14 amino acids. The germline V gene encodes CDR1 SGHRS and CDR2 YFSETQ. J was trimmed by 4 bases and V by 2 bases; bases with no gene match: 4. As DNA, the CDR3 is TGCGCCAGCAGCTTCTCTCTAGCGGGGTACGAGCAGTACTTC. This translates into CASSFSLAGYEQYF.

V gene TRBV6-4 combines with J gene TRBJ2-3, with 7 bases matching TRBD2. The CDR3 extends over 16 amino acids. Unmatched junction bases numbered 11, after V lost 3 bases and J lost 5 bases. Germline lookup yields CDR1 MRHNA and CDR2 SNTAGT. CDR3 coding DNA: TGTGCCAGCAGTGAAGGGACTAATCCTCTTGAAGATACGCAGTATTTT. It yields the protein CASSEGTNPLEDTQYF.

The rearrangement uses TRBV11-2 and TRBJ2-1, with a possible D match to TRBD1 (6 bases). V was trimmed by 6 bases and J by 9 bases, leaving 18 bases between them. Germline V CDR1 and CDR2: SGHAT, FQNNGV. This CDR3 comprises 14 residues. The CDR3 region has the DNA TGTGCCAGCAGGCCACTCACAGGGACGATTGAGCAGTTCTTC. This encodes CASRPLTGTIEQFF.

This chain joins TRBV5-1 and TRBJ1-6; D is possibly TRBD1 (6 bases). The CDR3 totals 14 residues. Trimming took off 0 bases at V and 7 bases at J, with 8 bases between the two ends. The germline CDR1 and CDR2 sequences are SGHRS and YFSETQ. The CDR3 coding sequence is TGCGCCAGCAGCTTGGAGGGGGGGAATTCACCCCTCCACTTT. Protein: CASSLEGGNSPLHF.

In its sample, this clone was seen once. V is TRBV27 and J is TRBJ2-4; 7 nucleotides line up with TRBD1. CDR1 is MNHEY, CDR2 SMNVEV, per germline (reference sequence). The CDR3 loop spans 15 amino acids. V lost 7 bases and J lost 6; bases outside the gene matches: 12. The CDR3 DNA sequence: TGTGCCAGCATGCTCCCTGGGGACAGAAGAAACATTCAGTACTTC. Protein: CASMLPGDRRNIQYF.

The V call is TRBV19, the J call TRBJ2-3; D is unclear. CDR3 length: 12 amino acids. The germline V and J ends were trimmed by 5 bases and 0 bases, with 3 bases remaining between them. Per the germline V gene, CDR1 is LNHDA and CDR2 is SQIVND (reference sequence). The CDR3 sequence is CASSESTDTQYF. The CDR3 DNA is TGTGCCAGTAGTGAGAGCACAGATACGCAGTATTTT.

This clone came up once. The chain couples TRBV6-5 to TRBJ1-5; D is possibly TRBD1 (6 bases). The length of the CDR3 is 14 residues. From germline, CDR1 is MNHEY and CDR2 SVGAGI. V shed 0 bases and J shed 7 bases, with 10 bases lying between them. This CDR3 reads CASSYSQGNQPQHF. CDR3 bases: TGTGCCAGCAGTTACTCACAGGGTAACCAGCCCCAGCATTTT.

The rearrangement uses TRBV28 and TRBJ2-1; TRBD2 matches 12 bases. Germline V gene sequence: CDR1 MDHEN, CDR2 SYDVKM. The CDR3 length is 16 residues. J lost 4 bases, V lost 3 bases, and 4 bases had no gene match. DNA for the CDR3: TGTGCCAGCAGTTTGGCGGGGACTAGCGGGTACAATGAGCAGTTCTTC. Its protein is CASSLAGTSGYNEQFF.

This clone occurred once. The chain couples TRBV5-1 to TRBJ2-5, with D possibly matching TRBD2 (5 bases). The V gene's germline CDR1 is SGHRS and CDR2 YFSETQ. V dropped 4 bases and J dropped 5 bases, with 15 bases sitting between them. This CDR3 comprises 14 residues. CDR3 nucleotide sequence: TGCGCCAGCAGCGCCGGCGGGCCCGCGGAGACCCAGTACTTC. Translation gives CASSAGGPAETQYF.

V usage is TRBV2 and J usage is TRBJ2-2, with 8 bases aligning to TRBD2. The CDR3 contains 14 residues. CDR1 and CDR2 (germline): SNHLY, FYNNEI. V was pared by 4 bases and J by 3 bases, with 1 base of the junction left unmatched. Written as DNA, the CDR3 is TGTGCCAGCAGTGCCGGGAGGGACACCGGGGAGCTGTTTTTT. Its translation: CASSAGRDTGELFF.

The chain employs TRBV27 and TRBJ2-1, with TRBD1 as a possible D gene (6 bases). Trimming took off 0 bases at V and 10 bases at J, with 16 bases between the two ends. CDR1 and CDR2 (germline): MNHEY, SMNVEV (reference sequence). The CDR3 runs 15 residues. The CDR3 reads CASSLSRGVYGEQFF. CDR3 nucleotide sequence: TGTGCCAGCAGTTTATCCAGGGGTGTGTACGGCGAGCAGTTCTTC.

This clone was counted a few times. The rearrangement joins TRBV2 to TRBJ1-4, with 10 bases fitting TRBD1. This CDR3 spans 13 amino acids. J gave up 7 bases and V 7 bases, and 3 bases lay outside the gene matches. The V gene's germline CDR1 is SNHLY and CDR2 FYNNEI. This CDR3 is CASKGQGTEKLFF. CDR3 DNA: TGTGCCAGCAAGGGACAGGGGACTGAAAAACTGTTTTTT.

The chain links TRBV30 to TRBJ2-2; the D gene is possibly TRBD1 (5 bases). The CDR3 runs to 12 residues. From germline, CDR1 is GTSNPN and CDR2 SVGIG (reference sequence). V lost 2 bases to trimming and J lost 6 bases, with 7 bases between them. This CDR3 reads CAWSSGSGELFF. The DNA of the CDR3 is TGTGCCTGGAGTTCAGGGTCCGGGGAGCTGTTTTTT.

The genes are TRBV6-5 and TRBJ2-7; 9 positions agree with TRBD1. CDR3 size: 15 residues. J lost 0 bases, V lost 6 bases, and 6 bases had no gene match. Germline CDR1 is MNHEY and CDR2 is SVGAGI. CDR3 nucleotides: TGTGCCAGCAGCCAAGGACAGGGGTCCTCCTACGAGCAGTACTTC. It is translated as CASSQGQGSSYEQYF.

The rearrangement uses TRBV5-1 and TRBJ2-2; D unclear. Germline values: CDR1 SGHRS, CDR2 YFSETQ. CDR3 length equals 15 residues. Trimming shortened V by 0 bases and J by 3 bases, and 9 bases separated the two germline ends. CDR3 protein: CASSLGLEYTGELFF. The CDR3 nucleotides read TGCGCCAGCAGCTTGGGGCTAGAATACACCGGGGAGCTGTTTTTT.

V and J are TRBV9 and TRBJ2-2; weak D call: TRBD2 (6 bases). Trimming took 0 bases from V and 7 from J, leaving 10 bases between them. Germline V gives CDR1 SGDLS, CDR2 YYNGEE. This CDR3 has 14 residues. In DNA, the CDR3 is TGTGCCAGCAGCGTAGACGGGAGACACGGGGAGCTGTTTTTT. It translates to CASSVDGRHGELFF.

The V gene is TRBV10-1, the J gene TRBJ2-5; 7 nucleotides agree with TRBD1. The better agreement between TRBJ2-7 and the DNA end casts doubt on the J call. There are 14 residues in the CDR3. Germline assignment: CDR1 WNHNN and CDR2 SYGVQD (reference sequence). The CDR3 nucleotides read TGCGCCAGCAGTGTCGGACAGGAATCTTACGAGCAGTACTTC. As protein: CASSVGQESYEQYF.

The CDR3 sequence: CATVVGASVVTDTQYF. In DNA form, the CDR3 reads TGTGCCACCGTGGTAGGGGCTAGCGTGGTCACAGATACGCAGTATTTT. This chain connects TRBV2 to TRBJ2-3; a weak D match, TRBD2 (6 bases). The V gene lost 10 bases and the J gene lost 2 bases, with 22 bases spanning the gap. This CDR3 spans 16 amino acids. CDR1 is SNHLY, CDR2 FYNNEI, per germline.

This clone has more than one count but fewer than ten. The V and J genes are TRBV19 and TRBJ1-4; TRBD1 matches 7 bases. Trimming took 5 bases from V and 7 from J; bases not matched to a gene: 4. CDR3 length: 13 amino acids. CDR1 LNHDA and CDR2 SQIVND come from the germline V gene (reference sequence). The CDR3 region has the DNA TGTGCCAGTAGTTTGAACAGGGGTGAAAAACTGTTTTTT. It yields the protein CASSLNRGEKLFF.

A few counts support this clone. The chain is built from TRBV2 and TRBJ1-2; D not certain. CDR3 length equals 13 residues. Trimming took off 8 bases at V and 2 bases at J, with 12 bases between the two ends. The germline CDR1 and CDR2 sequences are SNHLY and FYNNEI. CDR3 nucleotides: TGTGCCAGCGGAACAGTGTCCAACTATGGCTACACCTTC. Translated, it gives CASGTVSNYGYTF.

The CDR3 here is CASSEQGAYTEAFF. For the CDR3, the DNA is TGTGCCAGCAGCGAACAGGGGGCCTACACTGAAGCTTTCTTT. The gene calls are TRBV9 and TRBJ1-1, with 9 bases fitting TRBD1. There are 14 residues in the CDR3. With V trimmed by 3 bases and J by 3 bases, 3 bases remained unmatched. Germline V gene sequence: CDR1 SGDLS, CDR2 YYNGEE.

The V gene is TRBV19, the J gene TRBJ2-7, with D perhaps TRBD2 (6 bases). The V end was cut by 3 bases, the J end by 3 bases, with 15 bases between. This CDR3 region has 15 residues. CDR1 and CDR2 (germline): LNHDA, SQIVND (reference sequence). CDR3 nucleotide sequence: TGTGCCAGTAGTATCGGGAGACGGGCGGACTACGAGCAGTACTTC. Encoded protein: CASSIGRRADYEQYF.